These 28 T cell receptor beta chains came from one sample sequenced in a study of blood T cells in healthy people across ages. Primed by a sample-barcoded 5' primer and a J-beta primer mix, a second PCR proceeded for roughly 6 to 12 cycles. TCRdb itself ran the 5' RACE reads through MiXCR, one entry per CDR3 protein. This sample carries approximately 880,000 distinct CDR3 sequences, around 48% of them seen once, and the ten largest clones take 13%. Sequences were obtained from blood. The receptors were sampled from a man aged 30-40 years in good health.

The V and J genes are TRBV2 and TRBJ2-1; D is undetermined. There are 14 residues in the CDR3. Trimming stripped 1 base from V and 4 bases from J, with 8 bases between. CDR1 SNHLY and CDR2 FYNNEI come from the germline V gene. CDR3 sequence (DNA): TGTGCCAGCAGTGAAGGCCAGCAGTACAATGAGCAGTTCTTC. Its protein product is CASSEGQQYNEQFF.

At least ten counts were recorded for this clonotype. The chain couples TRBV29-1 to TRBJ1-5; 11 nucleotides match TRBD1. The CDR3 is 14 residues long. Germline V gene data show CDR1 as SQVTM and CDR2 as ANQGSEA. With V trimmed by 6 bases and J by 6 bases, 7 bases remained unmatched. CDR3 residues: CSVSGQGAGQPQHF. DNA of the CDR3: TGCAGCGTCTCCGGACAGGGGGCGGGTCAGCCCCAGCATTTT.

Only one count was recorded for this clonotype. The chain carries TRBV20-1 and TRBJ1-1; D not resolved. The germline V gene has CDR1 DFQATT and CDR2 SNEGSKA (reference sequence). The CDR3 extends over 13 amino acids. Trimming took off 1 base at V and 11 bases at J, with 17 bases between the two ends. The CDR3: CSARGAGRSGAFF. CDR3 nucleotide sequence: TGCAGTGCTAGAGGAGCGGGCAGGTCGGGGGCTTTCTTT.

In this sample, this clonotype turned up once. J is TRBJ2-1 and V is TRBV6-1, with 7 bases lining up with TRBD2. V gave up 6 bases and J gave up 9 bases; unmatched junction bases: 8. Germline-derived CDR1 and CDR2 are MNHNS and SASEGT. The length of the CDR3 is 13 residues. The CDR3 reads CASRGLADFEQFF. DNA of the CDR3: TGTGCCAGCAGGGGCCTAGCGGACTTTGAGCAGTTCTTC.

This clonotype has just a few counts. The chain carries TRBV20-1 and TRBJ2-7; no clear D. Germline CDR1 is DFQATT and CDR2 is SNEGSKA (reference sequence). V lost 5 bases, J lost 1 base, and 15 bases lay in between. The CDR3 runs 14 residues. The CDR3 is CSAPSPFMSYEQYF. CDR3 sequence (DNA): TGCAGTGCTCCCTCACCGTTTATGTCCTACGAGCAGTACTTC.

This clonotype was recorded at least ten times. The CDR3 region is CASGFESTGELFF. For the CDR3, the DNA is TGTGCTAGTGGTTTCGAGAGCACCGGGGAGCTGTTTTTT. The chain joins TRBV12-5 to TRBJ2-2; D is uncertain. CDR3 length equals 13 residues. Germline assignment: CDR1 LGHNT and CDR2 FRNRAP. The V end lost 3 bases, the J end lost 4 bases, and 6 bases lay between the germline ends. Using reference TRBV12-5 and TRBJ2-2 for the parts outside the CDR3, the full variable domain is DARVTQTPRHKVTEMGQEVTMRCQPILGHNTVFWYRQTMMQGLELLAYFRNRAPLDDSGMPKDRFSAEMPDATLATLKIQPSEPRDSAVYFCASGFESTGELFFGEGSRLTVL.

V usage is TRBV3-1 and J usage is TRBJ2-7, with TRBD2 matching 12 bases. The germline V gene encodes CDR1 LGHDT and CDR2 YNNKEL (reference sequence). After removal of 5 bases from V and 5 bases from J, the junction contained 13 bases not matched to a gene. The CDR3 length is 17 residues. CDR3 amino acids: CASSYSSTSGGGDEQYF. CDR3 DNA sequence: TGTGCCAGCAGCTACTCATCGACTAGCGGGGGAGGCGACGAGCAGTACTTC.

This clonotype was detected ten times or more. This chain joins TRBV28 and TRBJ2-5; 8 nucleotides agree with TRBD2. The CDR3 is made up of 15 amino acids. With 6 bases clipped from V and 1 base from J, the junction kept 7 bases outside the gene matches. Per germline, CDR1 MDHEN and CDR2 SYDVKM. CDR3 region: CASRPGRGFQETQYF. CDR3 nucleotide sequence: TGTGCCAGCAGACCCGGGAGGGGGTTCCAAGAGACCCAGTACTTC.

The genes are TRBV20-1 and TRBJ2-7; 9 positions agree with TRBD2. CDR3 size: 14 residues. Germline V gene data show CDR1 as DFQATT and CDR2 as SNEGSKA (reference sequence). With 1 base clipped from V and 2 bases from J, the junction kept 3 bases outside the gene matches. Written as DNA, the CDR3 is TGCAGTGCTAGAGCGACTAGCGGCACCTACGAGCAGTACTTC. Protein sequence: CSARATSGTYEQYF.

In nucleotides, the CDR3 is TGCAGCGTTGAACGATTCGACAACGAGCAGTACTTC. Translation: CSVERFDNEQYF. The chain has TRBV29-1 and TRBJ2-7; D gene unclear. CDR1 and CDR2 from the germline V gene are SQVTM and ANQGSEA. V gave up 2 bases and J gave up 5 bases, with 10 bases separating them. The CDR3 has 12 amino acids.

This clonotype was seen just once. This chain connects TRBV9 to TRBJ2-3; 8 bases fit TRBD2. Trimming removed 0 bases from V and 2 bases from J; junction bases left unmatched: 17. This CDR3 is 20 amino acids long. Germline values: CDR1 SGDLS, CDR2 YYNGEE. CDR3 coding DNA: TGTGCCAGCAGCGTAGGAGGCTGGATCGGCGGGGGGACACTCACAGATACGCAGTATTTT. This gives the protein CASSVGGWIGGGTLTDTQYF.

This clonotype was recorded a few times. The V and J genes are TRBV4-1 and TRBJ1-6; D ambiguous. V dropped 4 bases and J dropped 7 bases, with 17 bases sitting between them. The CDR3 totals 16 residues. CDR1 MGHRA and CDR2 YSYEKL come from the germline V gene. The CDR3 is CASSPSVDRINSPLHF. In nucleotides, the CDR3 is TGCGCCAGCAGCCCCAGCGTAGACCGGATAAATTCACCCCTCCACTTT.

This sequence joins TRBV6-2 or TRBV6-3 and TRBJ2-7; 7 bases are shared with TRBD1. V lost 5 bases to trimming and J lost 6 bases; unmatched junction nucleotides: 7. The length of the CDR3 is 13 residues. Germline V gene data show CDR1 as MNHEY and CDR2 as SVGEGT. DNA for the CDR3: TGTGCCAGCAGTCCCGACAGGGTGGCCGAGCAGTACTTC. This codes for CASSPDRVAEQYF.

This sequence joins TRBV30 and TRBJ1-4; D gene ambiguous. Germline assignment: CDR1 GTSNPN and CDR2 SVGIG (reference sequence). The germline V and J ends were trimmed by 2 bases and 5 bases, with 6 bases remaining between them. The CDR3 contains 12 residues. CDR3 DNA sequence: TGTGCCTGGAGTAGGCCAAATGAAAAACTGTTTTTT. Its protein product is CAWSRPNEKLFF.

The rearrangement uses TRBV20-1 and TRBJ2-7; 9 nucleotides match TRBD1. J gave up 0 bases and V 6 bases, and 6 bases lay outside the gene matches. The germline CDR1 and CDR2 sequences are DFQATT and SNEGSKA (reference sequence). The CDR3 totals 14 residues. The CDR3 spells CSAGRQGVSYEQYF. DNA of the CDR3: TGCAGTGCAGGAAGACAGGGGGTCTCCTACGAGCAGTACTTC.

The chain is built from TRBV29-1 and TRBJ2-5, with TRBD1 matching over 8 bases. CDR3 size: 12 residues. V gave up 1 base and J gave up 5 bases; unmatched junction bases: 0. Germline assignment: CDR1 SQVTM and CDR2 ANQGSEA. CDR3 residues: CSVEGQGETQYF. Here the CDR3 DNA reads TGCAGCGTTGAAGGACAGGGGGAGACCCAGTACTTC.

The chain links TRBV6-5 to TRBJ1-6, with D perhaps TRBD1 (5 bases). Trimming stripped 0 bases from V and 5 bases from J, with 14 bases between. The CDR3 has 17 residues. Per germline, CDR1 MNHEY and CDR2 SVGAGI. The CDR3 DNA follows: TGTGCCAGCAGTTACTCTTGGGGCTCTTCGGATAATTCACCCCTCCACTTT. Translated: CASSYSWGSSDNSPLHF.

This clonotype was seen a few times. V and J are TRBV20-1 and TRBJ2-1, with 7 bases lining up with TRBD2. The CDR3 is made up of 14 amino acids. J gave up 5 bases and V 0 bases, and 4 bases lay outside the gene matches. Germline V gene data show CDR1 as DFQATT and CDR2 as SNEGSKA (reference sequence). The CDR3: CSARDYRGDNEQFF. CDR3 in DNA: TGCAGTGCTAGAGATTATCGGGGGGACAATGAGCAGTTCTTC.

The gene calls are TRBV6-5 and TRBJ2-4, with TRBD1 matching over 8 bases. The end of the DNA fits TRBJ2-5 better, so the J call may be wrong. Per the germline V gene, CDR1 is MNHEY and CDR2 is SVGAGI. CDR3 length: 14 residues. The DNA for the CDR3 is TGTGCCAGCAGTCGCAGGGGGCTTGGAGAGACCCAGTACTTC. Residues: CASSRRGLGETQYF.

The chain carries TRBV4-1 and TRBJ2-7, with 8 positions matching TRBD2. V trimming: 0 bases; J trimming: 7 bases; junction bases outside the gene matches: 14. This CDR3 has 17 residues. Germline loops: CDR1 MGHRA, CDR2 YSYEKL. CDR3: CASSQDPRGGNYNEQYF. The CDR3 DNA reads TGCGCCAGCAGCCAAGATCCTCGGGGGGGCAACTACAATGAGCAGTACTTC.

The rearrangement joins TRBV20-1 to TRBJ1-1; unclear D gene. The V gene lost 0 bases and the J gene lost 1 base, with 9 bases spanning the gap. This CDR3 is built from 14 residues. Germline CDR1 reads DFQATT; CDR2 reads SNEGSKA (reference sequence). CDR3 in DNA: TGCAGTGCTAGAGATCAAGCGGGGAACACTGAAGCTTTCTTT. This gives the protein CSARDQAGNTEAFF.

The chain employs TRBV29-1 and TRBJ2-7; 9 bases agree with TRBD2. Losses at the gene ends were 4 bases for V and 0 bases for J; bases not matched to a gene: 4. Germline-derived CDR1 and CDR2 are SQVTM and ANQGSEA. This CDR3 spans 14 amino acids. CDR3 nucleotide sequence: TGCAGCGTTGCGTCGCGGGGGGGCTCCTACGAGCAGTACTTC. Translating gives CSVASRGGSYEQYF.

The chain has TRBV6-2 or TRBV6-3 and TRBJ2-6; no reliable D call. Trimming pared 4 bases from V and 0 bases from J, leaving 7 bases between. CDR1 and CDR2 from the germline V gene are MNHEY and SVGEGT. There are 15 residues in the CDR3. CDR3 sequence reads: CASSSATSGANVLTF. For the CDR3, the DNA is TGTGCCAGCAGTTCCGCGACCTCTGGGGCCAACGTCCTGACTTTC.

The chain uses TRBV5-4 and TRBJ1-2, with 9 bases matching TRBD1. Germline CDR1 SGHNT, CDR2 YYREEE (reference sequence). J gave up 6 bases and V 1 base, and 4 bases lay outside the gene matches. The CDR3 loop spans 14 amino acids. The CDR3 loop reads CASSLRGTGHGYTF. Here the CDR3 DNA reads TGTGCCAGCAGCTTGCGCGGGACAGGGCATGGCTACACCTTC.

The chain uses TRBV4-1 and TRBJ1-1; no reliable D call. The germline V and J ends were trimmed by 1 base and 7 bases, with 7 bases remaining between them. This CDR3 has 12 amino acids. From germline, CDR1 is MGHRA and CDR2 YSYEKL. CDR3 residues: CASSQVRGEAFF. CDR3 sequence (DNA): TGCGCCAGCAGCCAAGTGCGTGGTGAAGCTTTCTTT.

There are many counts of this clonotype. The chain combines TRBV18 with TRBJ2-7; D is uncertain. V was pared by 8 bases and J by 0 bases, with 8 bases between. The CDR3 length is 12 residues. The germline V gene has CDR1 KGHSH and CDR2 LQKENI. Written as DNA, the CDR3 is TGTGCCAGCAGCCCGAGCTCCTACGAGCAGTACTTC. Residues: CASSPSSYEQYF.

This chain connects TRBV25-1 to TRBJ1-6, with D maybe TRBD1 (6 bases). The length of the CDR3 is 14 residues. The V and J ends lost 4 bases and 9 bases respectively, with 13 bases between them. Germline V CDR1 and CDR2: MGHDK, SYGVNS. The DNA for the CDR3 is TGTGCCAGCAGTGTACGGGGGGGGCCTTCACCCCTCCACTTT. This encodes CASSVRGGPSPLHF.

The chain links TRBV7-2 to TRBJ2-4, with D possibly matching TRBD2 (6 bases). Gene TRBJ2-7 matches the end of the DNA better, so the J call may be wrong. Germline V gene sequence: CDR1 SGHTA, CDR2 FQGNSA. CDR3 length: 13 residues. The CDR3 region is CASSPLAPYEQYF. CDR3 nucleotide sequence: TGTGCCAGCAGCCCACTAGCCCCATACGAGCAGTACTTC.